The clone carrying this T cell receptor (beta chain) was picked up a small number of times. Its antigen remains unidentified. Trimming cost V 0 bases and J 1 base, with 18 bases left between them. This CDR3 region has 17 residues. From germline, CDR1 is DFQATT and CDR2 SNEGSKA (reference sequence). Patients were excluded because of uncontrolled infection, other autoimmune disease, pregnancy or lactation. RNA transcripts were the template for amplifying TCR beta CDR3 regions. With the HTBI primer set, the TCR CDR3 went through a first round of RT-PCR. In TCRdb, the multiplex PCR reads were re-called with MiXCR into one record per CDR3 protein. Among about 600,000 distinct CDR3 sequences listed, approximately 16% were seen once. These data are taken from a study of T cells in Graves' hyperthyroidism and ophthalmopathy. Overall study context: The blood sample was taken at first diagnosis, before treatment began.

General study points: The model forecast ophthalmopathy, anticipating it by a median around 6.9 months before onset.

Sequenced material: blood. V is TRBV20-1 and J is TRBJ2-5; D may match TRBD1 or TRBD2 (5 bases each). This receptor was taken from a woman between 35 and 50 years old with Graves' ophthalmopathy. CDR3 nucleotides: TGCAGTGCTAGAGATAGGGACGGGCAGGGATTCCAAGAGACCCAGTACTTC. Its protein is CSARDRDGQGFQETQYF.